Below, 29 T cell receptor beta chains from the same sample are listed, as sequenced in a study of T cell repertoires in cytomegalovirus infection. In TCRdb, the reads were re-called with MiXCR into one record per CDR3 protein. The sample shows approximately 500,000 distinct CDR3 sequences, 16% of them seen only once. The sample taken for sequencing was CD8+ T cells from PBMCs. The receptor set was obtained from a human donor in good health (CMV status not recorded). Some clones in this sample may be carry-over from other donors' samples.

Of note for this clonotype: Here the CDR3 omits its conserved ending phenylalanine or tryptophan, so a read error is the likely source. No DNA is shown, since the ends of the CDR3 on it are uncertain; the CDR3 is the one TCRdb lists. The CDR3 spells CASSWDRENEQLFL. The chain is built from TRBV7-4 and TRBJ2-1; the D call TRBD1 from the table was never checked on the DNA. The CDR3 spans 14 amino acids, including both terminal residues. Per germline, CDR1 SGHVT and CDR2 SQSDAQ.

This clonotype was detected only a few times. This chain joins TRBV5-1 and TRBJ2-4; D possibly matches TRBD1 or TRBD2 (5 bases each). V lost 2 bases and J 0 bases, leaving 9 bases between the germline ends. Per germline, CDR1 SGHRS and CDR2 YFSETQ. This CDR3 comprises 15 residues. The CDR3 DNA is TGCGCCAGCAGCTTCGATGGGACAGCCAAAAACATTCAGTACTTC. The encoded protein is CASSFDGTAKNIQYF. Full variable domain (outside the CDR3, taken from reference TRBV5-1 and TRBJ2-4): KAGVTQTPRYLIKTRGQQVTLSCSPISGHRSVSWYQQTPGQGLQFLFEYFSETQRNKGNFPGRFSGRQFSNSRSEMNVSTLELGDSALYLCASSFDGTAKNIQYFGAGTRLSVL.

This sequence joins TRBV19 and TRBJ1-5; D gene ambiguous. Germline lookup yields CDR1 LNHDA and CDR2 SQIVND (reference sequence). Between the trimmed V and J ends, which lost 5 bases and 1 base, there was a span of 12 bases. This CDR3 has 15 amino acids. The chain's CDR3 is CASSLPGGSNQPQHF. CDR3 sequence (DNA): TGTGCCAGTAGTCTCCCCGGTGGGAGCAATCAGCCCCAGCATTTT.

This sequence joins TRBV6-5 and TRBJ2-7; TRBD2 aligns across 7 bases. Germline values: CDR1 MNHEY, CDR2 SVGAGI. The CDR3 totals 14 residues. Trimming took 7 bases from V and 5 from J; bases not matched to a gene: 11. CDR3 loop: CASTPWGGIHEQYF. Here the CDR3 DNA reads TGTGCCAGCACCCCCTGGGGGGGAATCCACGAGCAGTACTTC.

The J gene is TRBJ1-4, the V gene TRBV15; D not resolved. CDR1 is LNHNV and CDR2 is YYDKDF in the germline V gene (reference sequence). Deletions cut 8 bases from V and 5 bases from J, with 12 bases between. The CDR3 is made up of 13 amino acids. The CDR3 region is CATAGYSNEKLFF. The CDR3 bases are TGTGCCACCGCAGGTTATTCGAATGAAAAACTGTTTTTT. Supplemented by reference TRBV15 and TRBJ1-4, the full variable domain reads DAMVIQNPRYQVTQFGKPVTLSCSQTLNHNVMYWYQQKSSQAPKLLFHYYDKDFNNEADTPDNFQSRRPNTSFCFLDIRSPGLGDTAMYLCATAGYSNEKLFFGSGTQLSVL.

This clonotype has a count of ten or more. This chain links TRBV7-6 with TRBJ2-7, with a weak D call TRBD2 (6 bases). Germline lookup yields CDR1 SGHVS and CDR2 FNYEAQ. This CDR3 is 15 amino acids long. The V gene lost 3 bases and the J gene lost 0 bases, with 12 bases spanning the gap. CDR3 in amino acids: CASSLGPGSSYEQYF. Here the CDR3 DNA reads TGTGCCAGCAGCTTGGGTCCCGGGAGCTCCTACGAGCAGTACTTC.

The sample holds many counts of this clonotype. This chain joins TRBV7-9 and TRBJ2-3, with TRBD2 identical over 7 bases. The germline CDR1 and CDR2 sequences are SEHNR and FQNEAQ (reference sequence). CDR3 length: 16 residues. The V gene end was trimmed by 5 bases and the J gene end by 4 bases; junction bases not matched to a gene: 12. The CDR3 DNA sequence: TGTGCCAGCAGCCCTAGTGCCCGGGAGGCGGCAGATACGCAGTATTTT. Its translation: CASSPSAREAADTQYF.

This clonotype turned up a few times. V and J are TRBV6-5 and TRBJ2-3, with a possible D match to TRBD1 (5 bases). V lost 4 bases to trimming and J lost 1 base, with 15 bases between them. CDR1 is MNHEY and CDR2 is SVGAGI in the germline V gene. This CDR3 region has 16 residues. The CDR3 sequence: CASSSPSGAGTDTQYF. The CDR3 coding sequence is TGTGCCAGCAGTTCCCCCTCTGGGGCTGGCACAGATACGCAGTATTTT.

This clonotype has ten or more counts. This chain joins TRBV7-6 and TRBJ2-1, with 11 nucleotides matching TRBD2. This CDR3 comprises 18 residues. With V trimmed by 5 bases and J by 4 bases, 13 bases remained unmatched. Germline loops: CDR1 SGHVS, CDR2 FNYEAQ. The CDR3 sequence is CASSLLTSGNPLYNEQFF. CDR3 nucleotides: TGTGCCAGCAGCCTCCTGACTAGCGGGAACCCCTTATACAATGAGCAGTTCTTC.

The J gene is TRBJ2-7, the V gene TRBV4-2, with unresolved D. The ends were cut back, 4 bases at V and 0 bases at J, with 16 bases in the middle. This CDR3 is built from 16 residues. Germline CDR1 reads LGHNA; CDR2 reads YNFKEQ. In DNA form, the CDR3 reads TGTGCCAGCAGCCCTCACCTAAGCGCAAGCTCCTACGAGCAGTACTTC. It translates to CASSPHLSASSYEQYF.

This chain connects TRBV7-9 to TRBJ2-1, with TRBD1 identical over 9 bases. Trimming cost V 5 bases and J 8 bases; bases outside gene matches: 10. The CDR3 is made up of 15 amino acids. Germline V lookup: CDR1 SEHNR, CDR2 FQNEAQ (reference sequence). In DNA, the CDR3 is TGTGCCAGCAGCCCTACAGGGGGCACCTATGATGAGCAGTTCTTC. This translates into CASSPTGGTYDEQFF.

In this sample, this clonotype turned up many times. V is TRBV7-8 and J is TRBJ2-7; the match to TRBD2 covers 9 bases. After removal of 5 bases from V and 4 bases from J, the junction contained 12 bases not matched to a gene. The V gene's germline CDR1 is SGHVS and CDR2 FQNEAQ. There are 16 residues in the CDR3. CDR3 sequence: CASSPRLRSGRYEQYF. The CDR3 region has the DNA TGTGCCAGCAGCCCTCGGCTCCGTAGCGGGAGATACGAGCAGTACTTC.

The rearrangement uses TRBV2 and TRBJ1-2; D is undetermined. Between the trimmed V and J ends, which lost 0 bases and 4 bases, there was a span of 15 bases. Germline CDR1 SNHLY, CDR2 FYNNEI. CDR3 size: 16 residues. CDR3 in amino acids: CASSEANSGPPYGYTF. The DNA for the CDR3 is TGTGCCAGCAGTGAAGCGAACAGCGGACCCCCCTATGGCTACACCTTC.

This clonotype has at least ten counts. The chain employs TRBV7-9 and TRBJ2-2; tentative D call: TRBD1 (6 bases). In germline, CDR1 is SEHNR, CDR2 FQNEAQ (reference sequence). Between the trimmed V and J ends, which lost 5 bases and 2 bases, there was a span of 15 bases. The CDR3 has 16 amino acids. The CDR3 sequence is CASSTGQPLNTGELFF. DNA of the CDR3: TGTGCCAGCAGCACTGGACAGCCCCTTAACACCGGGGAGCTGTTTTTT.

The CDR3 region has the DNA TGTGCCAGCAGTCAAGCGGGAGAGGCGGATGAGCAGTTCTTC. This translates into CASSQAGEADEQFF. The chain has TRBV6-5 and TRBJ2-1, with 8 nucleotides matching TRBD2. The J segment lost 8 bases and the V segment lost 5 bases, leaving 8 bases of the junction unmatched. CDR1 MNHEY and CDR2 SVGAGI come from the germline V gene. This CDR3 is built from 14 residues.

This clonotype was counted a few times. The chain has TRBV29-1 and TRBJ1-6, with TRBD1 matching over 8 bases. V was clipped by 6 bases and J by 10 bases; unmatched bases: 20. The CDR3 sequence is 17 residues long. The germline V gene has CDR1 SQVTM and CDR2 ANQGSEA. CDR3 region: CSVDRTGCPVVSSPLHF. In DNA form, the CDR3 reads TGCAGCGTGGATCGGACAGGGTGCCCGGTGGTGAGCTCACCCCTCCACTTT.

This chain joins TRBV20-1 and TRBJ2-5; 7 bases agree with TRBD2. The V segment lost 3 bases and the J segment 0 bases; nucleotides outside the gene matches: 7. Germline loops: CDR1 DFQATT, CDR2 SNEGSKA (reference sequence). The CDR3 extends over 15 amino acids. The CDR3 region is CSARGLADDQETQYF. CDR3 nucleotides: TGCAGTGCTAGGGGGCTAGCGGACGACCAAGAGACCCAGTACTTC.

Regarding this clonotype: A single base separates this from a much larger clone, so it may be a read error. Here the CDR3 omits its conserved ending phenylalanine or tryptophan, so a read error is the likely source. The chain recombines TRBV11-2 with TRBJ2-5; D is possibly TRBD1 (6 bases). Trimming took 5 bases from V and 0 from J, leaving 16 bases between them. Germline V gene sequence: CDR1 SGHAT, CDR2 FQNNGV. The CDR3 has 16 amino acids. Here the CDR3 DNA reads TGTGCCAGCAGCAACCCGACAGGCCTGTACCAAGAGACCCAGTACTTA. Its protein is CASSNPTGLYQETQYL.

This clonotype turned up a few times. The CDR3 here is CASSSGRTSYEQYF. CDR3 DNA sequence: TGTGCCAGCAGCTCGGGCCGGACGTCCTACGAGCAGTACTTC. The chain recombines TRBV3-1 with TRBJ2-7; D not certain. Germline V CDR1 and CDR2: LGHDT, YNNKEL (reference sequence). The V gene lost 5 bases and the J gene lost 1 base, with 12 bases spanning the gap. This CDR3 contains 14 residues.

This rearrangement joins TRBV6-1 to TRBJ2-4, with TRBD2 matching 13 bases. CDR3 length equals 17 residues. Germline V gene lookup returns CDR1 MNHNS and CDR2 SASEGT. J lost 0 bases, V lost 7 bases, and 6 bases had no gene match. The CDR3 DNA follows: TGTGCCAGCACCGGACTAGCGGGAGAGCTAGCCAAAAACATTCAGTACTTC. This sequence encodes CASTGLAGELAKNIQYF.

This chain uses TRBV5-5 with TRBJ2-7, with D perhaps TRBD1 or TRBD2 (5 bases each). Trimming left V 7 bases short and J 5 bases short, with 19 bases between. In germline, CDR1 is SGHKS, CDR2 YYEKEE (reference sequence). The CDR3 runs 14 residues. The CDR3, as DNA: TGTGCCAGCTTTAATGGCGAGGGGCGGCACGAGCAGTACTTC. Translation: CASFNGEGRHEQYF.

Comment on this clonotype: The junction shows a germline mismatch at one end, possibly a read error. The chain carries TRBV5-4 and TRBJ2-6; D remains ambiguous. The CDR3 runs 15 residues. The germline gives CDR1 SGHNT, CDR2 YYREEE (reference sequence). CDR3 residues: CASTLVVAGANVLTF. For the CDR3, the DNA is TGTGCCAGCACCTTGGTAGTAGCTGGGGCCAACGTCCTGACTTTC. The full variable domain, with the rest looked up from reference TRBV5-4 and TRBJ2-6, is ETGVTQSPTHLIKTRGQQVTLRCSSQSGHNTVSWYQQALGQGPQFIFQYYREEENGRGNFPPRFSGLQFPNYSSELNVNALELDDSALYLCASTLVVAGANVLTFGAGSRLTVL.

DNA for the CDR3: TGTGCCACCAAGAGGCGCACCGGGGAGCTGTTTTTT. Amino acid sequence: CATKRRTGELFF. V gene TRBV27 combines with J gene TRBJ2-2, with D hard to call. The CDR3 covers 12 residues. V gave up 10 bases and J gave up 4 bases, with 10 bases separating them. Germline assignment: CDR1 MNHEY and CDR2 SMNVEV (reference sequence).

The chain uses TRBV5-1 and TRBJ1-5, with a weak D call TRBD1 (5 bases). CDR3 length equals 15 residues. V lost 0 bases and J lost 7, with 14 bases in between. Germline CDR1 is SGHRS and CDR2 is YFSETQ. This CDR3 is CASSLEGSREQPQHF. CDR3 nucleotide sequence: TGCGCCAGCAGCTTGGAAGGGAGCAGGGAACAGCCCCAGCATTTT.

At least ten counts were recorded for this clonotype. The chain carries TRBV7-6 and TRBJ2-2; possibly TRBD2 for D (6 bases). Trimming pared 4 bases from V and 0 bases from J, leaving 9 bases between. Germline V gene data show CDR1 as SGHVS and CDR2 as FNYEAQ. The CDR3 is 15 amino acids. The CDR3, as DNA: TGTGCCAGCAGCTCTAGGAGGGCGAACACCGGGGAGCTGTTTTTT. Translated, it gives CASSSRRANTGELFF.

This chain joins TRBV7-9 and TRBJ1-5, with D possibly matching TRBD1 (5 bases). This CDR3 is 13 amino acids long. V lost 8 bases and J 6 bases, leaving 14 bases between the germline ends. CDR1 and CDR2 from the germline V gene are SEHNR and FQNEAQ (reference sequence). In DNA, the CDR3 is TGTGCCAGCGGGGGGTCGGGGTCTCAGCCCCAGCATTTT. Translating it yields CASGGSGSQPQHF.

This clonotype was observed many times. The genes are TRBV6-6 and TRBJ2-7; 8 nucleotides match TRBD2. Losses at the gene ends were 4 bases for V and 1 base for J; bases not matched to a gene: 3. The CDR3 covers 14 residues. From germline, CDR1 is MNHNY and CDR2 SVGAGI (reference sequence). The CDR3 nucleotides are TGTGCCAGCAGTTCCCAGCGGGGGTCCTACGAGCAGTACTTC. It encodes CASSSQRGSYEQYF.

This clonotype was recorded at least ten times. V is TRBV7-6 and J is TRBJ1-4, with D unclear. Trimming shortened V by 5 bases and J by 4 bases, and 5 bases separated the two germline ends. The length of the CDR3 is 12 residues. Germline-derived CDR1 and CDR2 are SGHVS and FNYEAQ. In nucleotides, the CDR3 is TGTGCCAGCAGCCCGATTAATGAAAAACTGTTTTTT. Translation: CASSPINEKLFF.

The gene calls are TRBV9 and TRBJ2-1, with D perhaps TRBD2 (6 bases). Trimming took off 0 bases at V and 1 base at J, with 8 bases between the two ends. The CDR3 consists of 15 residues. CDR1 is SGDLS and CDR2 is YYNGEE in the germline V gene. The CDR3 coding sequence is TGTGCCAGCAGCGTAGGGGGGGAATCCTACAATGAGCAGTTCTTC. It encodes CASSVGGESYNEQFF.